The text below deals with one T cell receptor (beta chain). The antigen is unknown. The data were obtained in a study of OX40 agonist ivuxolimab in advanced cancers. Study-wide background: All patients had ivuxolimab intravenously every 2 weeks at 0.01 to 10 mg/kg. Subjects had a mean age of roughly 60 years, with a range of 23 to 79; less than 90% were male.

Study conclusions and caveats: Certain nonresponders likewise exhibited a low normalized T-cell clonal expansion.

The CDR3 consists of 14 residues. Germline CDR1 is MNHNS and CDR2 is SASEGT. The V gene lost 6 bases and the J gene lost 6 bases, with 15 bases spanning the gap. The study sampled blood at baseline, cycle 4 day 1, and cycle 7 day 1. Repertoires were generated with immunoSEQ multiplex PCR, while TCRdb's copy carries only in-frame clones and drops some. The sample lists tens of thousands of clones; 75% to 95% were seen once. J is TRBJ2-1 and V is TRBV6-1; tentative D call: TRBD2 (6 bases). The receptor's source is an adult with an advanced solid tumor such as melanoma, head and neck, liver or kidney cancer. The source material was CD4+ or CD8+ T cells sorted from blood, sampled in a trial of the OX40 agonist ivuxolimab. CDR3 DNA: TGTGCCAGCAGCTCACATACTAGCACCAATGAGCAGTTCTTC. Encoded protein: CASSSHTSTNEQFF.